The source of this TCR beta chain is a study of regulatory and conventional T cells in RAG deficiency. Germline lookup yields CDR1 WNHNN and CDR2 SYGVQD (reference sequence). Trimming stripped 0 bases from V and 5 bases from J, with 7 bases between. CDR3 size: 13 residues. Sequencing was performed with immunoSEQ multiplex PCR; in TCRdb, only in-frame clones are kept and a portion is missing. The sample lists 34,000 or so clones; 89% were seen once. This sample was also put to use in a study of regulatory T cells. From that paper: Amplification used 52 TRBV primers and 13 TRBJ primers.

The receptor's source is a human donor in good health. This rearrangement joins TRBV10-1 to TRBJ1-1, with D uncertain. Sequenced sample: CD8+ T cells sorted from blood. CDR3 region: CASSESSGTEAFF. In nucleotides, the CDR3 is TGCGCCAGCAGTGAGTCTTCGGGGACTGAAGCTTTCTTT.